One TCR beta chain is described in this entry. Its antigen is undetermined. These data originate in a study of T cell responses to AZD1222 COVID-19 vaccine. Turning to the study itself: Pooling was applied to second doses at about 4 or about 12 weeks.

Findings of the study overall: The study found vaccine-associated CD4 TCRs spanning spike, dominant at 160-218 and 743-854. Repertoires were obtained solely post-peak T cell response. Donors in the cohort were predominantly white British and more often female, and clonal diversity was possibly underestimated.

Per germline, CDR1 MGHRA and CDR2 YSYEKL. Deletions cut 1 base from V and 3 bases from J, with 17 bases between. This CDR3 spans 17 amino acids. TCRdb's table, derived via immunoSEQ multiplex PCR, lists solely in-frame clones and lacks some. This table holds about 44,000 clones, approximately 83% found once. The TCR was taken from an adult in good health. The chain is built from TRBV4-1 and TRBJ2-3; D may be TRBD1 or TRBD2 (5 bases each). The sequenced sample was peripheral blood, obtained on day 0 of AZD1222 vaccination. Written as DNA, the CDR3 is TGCGCCAGCAGCCAAGCCGGGGCACCTATCTGGACAGATACGCAGTATTTT. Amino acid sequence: CASSQAGAPIWTDTQYF.